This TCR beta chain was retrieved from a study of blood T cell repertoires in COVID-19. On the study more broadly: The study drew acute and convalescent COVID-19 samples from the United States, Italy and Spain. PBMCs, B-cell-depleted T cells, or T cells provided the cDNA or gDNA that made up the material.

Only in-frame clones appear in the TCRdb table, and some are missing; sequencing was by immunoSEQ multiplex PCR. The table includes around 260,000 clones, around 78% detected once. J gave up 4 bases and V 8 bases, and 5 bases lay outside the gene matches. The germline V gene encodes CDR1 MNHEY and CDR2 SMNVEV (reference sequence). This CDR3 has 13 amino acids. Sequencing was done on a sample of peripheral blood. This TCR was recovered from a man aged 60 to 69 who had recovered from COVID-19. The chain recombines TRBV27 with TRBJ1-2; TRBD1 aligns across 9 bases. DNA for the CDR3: TGTGCCAGCGCACTACAGGGGGCCTATGGCTACACCTTC. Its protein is CASALQGAYGYTF.